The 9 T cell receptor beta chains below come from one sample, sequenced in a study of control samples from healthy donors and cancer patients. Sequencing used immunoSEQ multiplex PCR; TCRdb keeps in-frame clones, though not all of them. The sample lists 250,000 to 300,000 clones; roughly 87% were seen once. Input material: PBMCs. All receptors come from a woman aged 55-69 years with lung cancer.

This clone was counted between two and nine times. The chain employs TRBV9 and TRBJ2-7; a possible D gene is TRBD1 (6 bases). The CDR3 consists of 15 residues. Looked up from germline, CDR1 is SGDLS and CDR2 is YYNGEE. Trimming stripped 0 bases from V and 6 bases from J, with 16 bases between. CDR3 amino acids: CASSVGTAGAFEQYF. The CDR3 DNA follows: TGTGCCAGCAGCGTAGGGACGGCAGGGGCCTTCGAGCAGTACTTC.

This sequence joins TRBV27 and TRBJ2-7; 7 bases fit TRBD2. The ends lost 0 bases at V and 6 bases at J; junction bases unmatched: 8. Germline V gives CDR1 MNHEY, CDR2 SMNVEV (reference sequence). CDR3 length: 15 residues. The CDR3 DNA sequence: TGTGCCAGCAGTTTATCAGCCTCAGGGAGGGGCGAGCAGTACTTC. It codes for CASSLSASGRGEQYF.

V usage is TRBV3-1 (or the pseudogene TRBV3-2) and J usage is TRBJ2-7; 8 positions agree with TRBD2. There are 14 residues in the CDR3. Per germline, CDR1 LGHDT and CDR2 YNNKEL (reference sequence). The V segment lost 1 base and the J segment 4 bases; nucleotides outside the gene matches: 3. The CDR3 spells CASSQASGGYEQYF. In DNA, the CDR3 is TGTGCCAGCAGCCAAGCGAGCGGGGGATACGAGCAGTACTTC.

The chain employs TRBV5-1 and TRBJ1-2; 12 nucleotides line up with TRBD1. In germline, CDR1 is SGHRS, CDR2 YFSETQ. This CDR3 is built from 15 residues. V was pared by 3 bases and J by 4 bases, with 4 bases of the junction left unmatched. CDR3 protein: CASSSGTGGFYGYTF. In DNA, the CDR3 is TGCGCCAGCAGCTCCGGGACAGGGGGCTTCTATGGCTACACCTTC.

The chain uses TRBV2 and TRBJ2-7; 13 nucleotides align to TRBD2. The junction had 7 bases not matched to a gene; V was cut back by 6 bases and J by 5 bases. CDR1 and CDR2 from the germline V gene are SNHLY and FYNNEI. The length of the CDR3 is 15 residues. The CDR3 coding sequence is TGTGCCAGCAGCCGGACTAGCGGGAGATCCAACGAGCAGTACTTC. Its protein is CASSRTSGRSNEQYF.

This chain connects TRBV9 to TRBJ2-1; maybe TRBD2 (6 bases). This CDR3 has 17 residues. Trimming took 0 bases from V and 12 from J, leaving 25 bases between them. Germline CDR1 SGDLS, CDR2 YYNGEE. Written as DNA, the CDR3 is TGTGCCAGCAGCGTAGGATACGATGTTCTTGGCGGGATTGTGCAGTTCTTC. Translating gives CASSVGYDVLGGIVQFF.

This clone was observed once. The CDR3 protein is CASSDARTYQETQYF. CDR3 DNA: TGTGCCAGCAGTGACGCGAGGACTTACCAAGAGACCCAGTACTTC. The rearrangement uses TRBV2 and TRBJ2-5; maybe TRBD2 (5 bases). CDR3 length: 15 amino acids. Germline CDR1 reads SNHLY; CDR2 reads FYNNEI. V was shortened by 3 bases and J by 0 bases, with 11 bases between the two germline ends.

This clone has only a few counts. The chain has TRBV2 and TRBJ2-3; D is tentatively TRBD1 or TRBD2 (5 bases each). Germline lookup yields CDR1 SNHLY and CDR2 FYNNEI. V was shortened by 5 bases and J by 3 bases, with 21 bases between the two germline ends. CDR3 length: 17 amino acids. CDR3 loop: CASSYTRGQGRTDTQYF. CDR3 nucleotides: TGTGCCAGCAGTTACACAAGAGGGCAGGGAAGGACAGATACGCAGTATTTT.

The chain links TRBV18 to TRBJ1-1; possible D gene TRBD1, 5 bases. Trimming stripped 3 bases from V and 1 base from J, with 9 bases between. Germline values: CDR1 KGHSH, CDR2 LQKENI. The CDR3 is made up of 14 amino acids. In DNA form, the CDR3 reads TGTGCCAGCTCACCTGCTACAGGGAACACTGAAGCTTTCTTT. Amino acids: CASSPATGNTEAFF.